This T cell receptor beta chain was identified in a study of cytomegalovirus exposure and HLA in healthy donors. To note about this clone: Its target is not known.

The study ran its PCR with 60 Vbeta and 13 Jbeta primers. Sequencing used immunoSEQ multiplex PCR; TCRdb keeps in-frame clones, though not all of them. Of about 180,000 clones in the sample, 80% are singletons; the top ten hold roughly 2%. Study results and caveats: In an earlier analysis, productive rearrangement rates for most beta V segments clustered near 87% or 30%.

The TCR comes from a woman aged 25 to 39 in good health and CMV-seronegative. Material: PBMCs.

The CDR3 region is CASSDRGPRDTQYF. CDR3 in DNA: TGTGCCAGCAGCGACCGCGGGCCTAGGGATACGCAGTATTTT. V usage is TRBV11-2 and J usage is TRBJ2-3, with D possibly being TRBD2 (5 bases). There are 14 residues in the CDR3. Trimming cost V 5 bases and J 6 bases, with 15 bases left between them. CDR1 and CDR2 from the germline V gene are SGHAT and FQNNGV.